Listed here are 3 T cell receptor beta chains from one sample, sequenced in a study of T cells in Graves' hyperthyroidism and ophthalmopathy. The source material, RNA transcripts, was used to amplify TCR beta CDR3 regions. The TCR CDR3 was amplified in a first-round RT-PCR using the HTBI primer set. TCRdb re-called the multiplex PCR reads with MiXCR, one entry per CDR3 protein. This sample has 640,000 or so distinct CDR3 sequences; about 15% occur once, and the top ten carry roughly 4.5%. Sequences were obtained from blood. The receptors shown here come from a woman aged 40-49 years with Graves' ophthalmopathy.

This clonotype was recorded many times. The genes are TRBV30 and TRBJ1-1; the D is unclear. Germline assignment: CDR1 GTSNPN and CDR2 SVGIG (reference sequence). The CDR3 is made up of 11 amino acids. Between the trimmed V and J ends, which lost 0 bases and 8 bases, there was a span of 7 bases. The chain's CDR3 is CAWSVQREAFF. As DNA, the CDR3 is TGTGCCTGGAGTGTTCAGAGGGAAGCTTTCTTT.

The table lists this clonotype with a few counts. The rearrangement links TRBV4-1 to TRBJ1-1, with TRBD1 matching over 7 bases. CDR3 length: 15 residues. Germline lookup yields CDR1 MGHRA and CDR2 YSYEKL. The V and J ends lost 2 bases and 2 bases, in that order; junction bases with no gene match: 5. CDR3: CASSQSTGHNTEAFF. CDR3 in DNA: TGCGCCAGCAGCCAATCGACAGGGCATAACACTGAAGCTTTCTTT.

This clonotype has a count of ten or more. The chain uses TRBV29-1 and TRBJ1-1, with a tentative D call TRBD1 (6 bases). Trimming removed 6 bases at V and 0 bases at J, with 11 bases between. The CDR3 covers 13 residues. The germline V gene has CDR1 SQVTM and CDR2 ANQGSEA. The DNA for the CDR3 is TGCAGCGTCTCTAGGGGGATGAACACTGAAGCTTTCTTT. It is translated as CSVSRGMNTEAFF.